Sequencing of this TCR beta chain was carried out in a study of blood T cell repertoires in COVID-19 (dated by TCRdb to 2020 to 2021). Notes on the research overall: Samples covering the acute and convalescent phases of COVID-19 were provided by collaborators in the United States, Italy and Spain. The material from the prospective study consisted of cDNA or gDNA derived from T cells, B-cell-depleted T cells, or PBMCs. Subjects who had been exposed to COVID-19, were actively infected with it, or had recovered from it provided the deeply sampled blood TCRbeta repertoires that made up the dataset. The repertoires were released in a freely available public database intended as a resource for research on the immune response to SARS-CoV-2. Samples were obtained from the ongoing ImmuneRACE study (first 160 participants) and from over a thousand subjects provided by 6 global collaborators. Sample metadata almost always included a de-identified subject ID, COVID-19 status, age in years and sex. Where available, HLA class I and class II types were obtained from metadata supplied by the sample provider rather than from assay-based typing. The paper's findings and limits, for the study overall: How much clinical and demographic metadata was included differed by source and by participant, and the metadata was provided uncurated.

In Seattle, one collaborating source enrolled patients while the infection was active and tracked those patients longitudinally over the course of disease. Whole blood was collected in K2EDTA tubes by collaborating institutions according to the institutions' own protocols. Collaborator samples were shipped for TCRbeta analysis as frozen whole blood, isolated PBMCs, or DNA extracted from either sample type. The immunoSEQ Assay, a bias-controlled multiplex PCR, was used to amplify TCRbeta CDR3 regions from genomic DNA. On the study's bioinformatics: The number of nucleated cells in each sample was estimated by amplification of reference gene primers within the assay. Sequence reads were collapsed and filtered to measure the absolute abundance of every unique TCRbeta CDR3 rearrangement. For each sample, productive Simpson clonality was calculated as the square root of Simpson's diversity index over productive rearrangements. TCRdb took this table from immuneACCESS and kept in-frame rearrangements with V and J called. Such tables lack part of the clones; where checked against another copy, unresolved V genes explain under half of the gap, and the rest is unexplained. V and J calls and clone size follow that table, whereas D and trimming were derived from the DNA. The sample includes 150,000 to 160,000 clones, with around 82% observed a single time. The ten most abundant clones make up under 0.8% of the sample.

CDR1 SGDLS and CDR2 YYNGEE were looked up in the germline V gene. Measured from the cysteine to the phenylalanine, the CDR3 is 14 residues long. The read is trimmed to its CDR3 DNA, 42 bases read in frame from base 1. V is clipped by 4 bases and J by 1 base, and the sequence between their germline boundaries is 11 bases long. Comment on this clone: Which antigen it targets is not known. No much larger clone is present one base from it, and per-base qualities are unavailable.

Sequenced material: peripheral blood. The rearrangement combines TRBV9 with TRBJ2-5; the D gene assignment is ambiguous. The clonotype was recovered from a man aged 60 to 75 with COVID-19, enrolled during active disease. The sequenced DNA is TGTGCCAGCAGCCCACGGTTTGGCCAAGAGACCCAGTACTTC. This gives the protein CASSPRFGQETQYF. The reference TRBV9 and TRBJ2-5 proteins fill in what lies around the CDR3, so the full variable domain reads DSGVTQTPKHLITATGQRVTLRCSPRSGDLSVYWYQQSLDQGLQFLIQYYNGEERAKGNILERFSAQQFPDLHSELNLSSLELGDSALYFCASSPRFGQETQYFGPGTRLLVL.